The 15 T cell receptor beta chains in this list originate from one sample, sequenced in a study of identical twins. In TCRdb, the 5' RACE reads were re-called with MiXCR into one record per CDR3 protein. Counted here are around 670,000 distinct CDR3 sequences, roughly 6.2% occurring once; the ten biggest clones make up around 1.9%. Sequenced: naive T cells sorted from blood. These receptors were obtained from a man between 18 and 35 years old in good health.

There are a few counts of this clonotype. The chain joins TRBV6-1 to TRBJ2-5, with TRBD1 matching 9 bases. There are 18 residues in the CDR3. Losses at the gene ends were 9 bases for V and 4 bases for J; bases not matched to a gene: 21. The germline gives CDR1 MNHNS, CDR2 SASEGT. CDR3 residues: CARGGTGTGNLGVETQYF. For the CDR3, the DNA is TGTGCCAGAGGGGGTACCGGGACAGGGAATTTGGGCGTAGAGACCCAGTACTTC.

This clonotype appeared a single time. The genes are TRBV12-3 or TRBV12-4 and TRBJ1-2; D unresolved. The V gene lost 2 bases and the J gene lost 6 bases, with 7 bases spanning the gap. The CDR3 runs 12 residues. The CDR3 nucleotides read TGTGCCAGCAGTTTATGCCAGCATGGCTACACCTTC. This encodes CASSLCQHGYTF.

This clonotype was observed a handful of times. This chain joins TRBV7-2 and TRBJ2-7; perhaps TRBD2 as D (6 bases). This CDR3 spans 15 amino acids. From germline, CDR1 is SGHTA and CDR2 FQGNSA. Trimming removed 0 bases at V and 3 bases at J, with 12 bases between. In DNA form, the CDR3 reads TGTGCCAGCAGCTTAGCGGGAGGACTATTCTACGAGCAGTACTTC. Its translation: CASSLAGGLFYEQYF.

Remarks on this clonotype: This may stem from a read error, because a much larger clone lies one nucleotide away. The chain employs TRBV20-1 and TRBJ2-7; TRBD2 matches 8 bases. The V gene's germline CDR1 is DFQATT and CDR2 SNEGSKA (reference sequence). The CDR3 loop spans 13 amino acids. CDR3 sequence: CRATVAGYYEQYF. Here the CDR3 DNA reads TGCAGAGCTACTGTAGCGGGATACTACGAGCAGTACTTC.

There are a few counts of this clonotype. V usage is TRBV7-2 and J usage is TRBJ2-3; 11 bases are shared with TRBD2. Germline-derived CDR1 and CDR2 are SGHTA and FQGNSA. The CDR3 totals 16 residues. Trimming cost V 5 bases and J 7 bases; bases outside gene matches: 11. The CDR3: CASSTYSGRAGNTQYF. CDR3 in DNA: TGTGCCAGCAGCACCTATAGCGGGAGGGCCGGAAATACGCAGTATTTT.

This clonotype has just a few counts. The chain recombines TRBV5-1 with TRBJ2-1; 11 bases agree with TRBD2. The CDR3 runs 18 residues. The germline V gene encodes CDR1 SGHRS and CDR2 YFSETQ. V shed 6 bases and J 0 bases; nucleotides not matched to a gene: 11. The CDR3 nucleotides read TGCGCCAGCACCATTACTAGCGGGAGTACTAGCTCCTACAATGAGCAGTTCTTC. Residues: CASTITSGSTSSYNEQFF.

This clonotype was recorded at least ten times. The chain recombines TRBV6-2 or TRBV6-3 with TRBJ1-5; D gene unclear. The CDR3 consists of 12 residues. V was pared by 7 bases and J by 3 bases, with 7 bases between. Germline V CDR1 and CDR2: MNHEY, SVGEGT. In DNA form, the CDR3 reads TGTGCCAGCATGGATTCCAATCAGCCCCAGCATTTT. Protein product: CASMDSNQPQHF.

The rearrangement uses TRBV5-1 and TRBJ2-3; a possible D gene is TRBD1 (6 bases). Germline V gene lookup returns CDR1 SGHRS and CDR2 YFSETQ. The CDR3 is made up of 13 amino acids. V dropped 1 base and J dropped 8 bases, with 11 bases sitting between them. This chain's CDR3 is CASSLSGTSTQYF. The DNA of the CDR3 is TGCGCCAGCAGCTTGTCCGGGACAAGTACGCAGTATTTT.

This clonotype appeared a few times. This sequence joins TRBV20-1 and TRBJ2-2; 11 bases match TRBD2. The J segment lost 5 bases and the V segment lost 1 base, leaving 6 bases of the junction unmatched. The CDR3 consists of 16 residues. Germline V gene lookup returns CDR1 DFQATT and CDR2 SNEGSKA (reference sequence). CDR3 DNA: TGCAGTGCTAGAGCTACGGGACTAGCGGAGACCGGGGAGCTGTTTTTT. Protein: CSARATGLAETGELFF.

This clonotype has only a few counts. The V gene is TRBV30, the J gene TRBJ2-2; tentatively, D is TRBD1 or TRBD2 (5 bases each). The CDR3 covers 12 residues. Germline-derived CDR1 and CDR2 are GTSNPN and SVGIG (reference sequence). Between the trimmed V and J ends, which lost 5 bases and 7 bases, there was a span of 11 bases. This chain's CDR3 is CAWGRGVGELFF. As DNA, the CDR3 is TGTGCCTGGGGCAGAGGGGTCGGGGAGCTGTTTTTT.

About this clonotype: Possible read error: a much larger clone is one base away. The chain links TRBV27 to TRBJ2-1, with D unclear. The V end was cut by 4 bases, the J end by 5 bases, with 21 bases between. The length of the CDR3 is 17 residues. Germline CDR1 MNHEY, CDR2 SMNVEV (reference sequence). CDR3 in amino acids: CASSYFPPSLLDNEQFF. CDR3 coding DNA: TGTGCCAGCAGTTATTTCCCCCCCAGCCTGCTGGACAATGAGCAGTTCTTC.

This clonotype was recorded many times. V usage is TRBV6-1 and J usage is TRBJ1-2, with a tentative D call TRBD1 (5 bases). V gave up 7 bases and J gave up 4 bases, with 13 bases separating them. Germline CDR1 is MNHNS and CDR2 is SASEGT. The CDR3 is 13 residues long. In DNA, the CDR3 is TGTGCCAGCACGGGCAGGGATGGCTATGGCTACACCTTC. This codes for CASTGRDGYGYTF.

In its sample, this clonotype was seen many times. The chain joins TRBV3-1 to TRBJ1-6, with 7 bases aligning to TRBD1. The CDR3 totals 13 residues. Trimming removed 7 bases from V and 8 bases from J; junction bases left unmatched: 5. CDR1 LGHDT and CDR2 YNNKEL come from the germline V gene (reference sequence). CDR3 coding DNA: TGTGCCAGCAACGACAGGGTAGATTCACCCCTCCACTTT. Amino acid sequence: CASNDRVDSPLHF.

V usage is TRBV6-5 and J usage is TRBJ2-3; TRBD2 might be the D (5 bases). The CDR3 contains 14 residues. Germline CDR1 reads MNHEY; CDR2 reads SVGAGI. Trimming pared 4 bases from V and 0 bases from J, leaving 8 bases between. CDR3 region: CASSWRASTDTQYF. The DNA for the CDR3 is TGTGCCAGCAGTTGGCGGGCTAGCACAGATACGCAGTATTTT.

The table lists this clonotype with a few counts. The chain couples TRBV18 to TRBJ1-2; D call uncertain. Germline V CDR1 and CDR2: KGHSH, LQKENI. This CDR3 region has 14 residues. Between the trimmed V and J ends, which lost 3 bases and 2 bases, there was a span of 10 bases. The CDR3 loop reads CASSPNQANYGYTF. CDR3 DNA sequence: TGTGCCAGCTCACCTAACCAGGCCAACTATGGCTACACCTTC.